This T cell receptor (beta chain) was found in a study of technical replicates of blood from a handful of donors. Assay: immunoSEQ multiplex PCR; the TCRdb copy retains only in-frame clones and omits some. The sample lists under 95,000 clones, 95% occurring once. J lost 7 bases, V lost 3 bases, and 17 bases had no gene match. Per germline, CDR1 MNHNS and CDR2 SASEGT. The CDR3 has 17 amino acids. Sequenced sample: T cells isolated from PBMCs. This TCR derives from a human donor in good health. The rearrangement joins TRBV6-1 to TRBJ2-5; 7 nucleotides agree with TRBD2. In DNA, the CDR3 is TGTGCCAGCAGTGACATTTTATCGCGGGGGTCCTCCGCGACCCAGTACTTC. Amino acid sequence: CASSDILSRGSSATQYF.